The entry below gives a single TCR beta chain sequence along with its context. The authors obtained over 95% purity in all sorted populations. Reverse transcribing all isolated RNA meant expressed TCRB transcripts were sequenced. TCRdb keeps only in-frame clones here, not all; method: immunoSEQ multiplex PCR. The sample carries more than 150,000 clones, about 13% recorded once. The data originate from a study of beta chain features in type 1 diabetes. Between the trimmed V and J ends, which lost 0 bases and 5 bases, there was a span of 14 bases. Germline-derived CDR1 and CDR2 are SGHDT and YYEEEE. The CDR3 consists of 15 residues.

Sequenced material: central memory CD4+ T cells from blood. The rearrangement links TRBV5-6 to TRBJ2-5; no firm D call. The receptor was derived from a woman under 30 in good health. DNA for the CDR3: TGTGCCAGCAGCTTGGTCAGATCCCTCGCTGAGACCCAGTACTTC. Translation gives CASSLVRSLAETQYF.